A selection of T cell receptor beta chains follows, all from one sample in a study of PD-1 blockade in classical Hodgkin lymphoma. Generated by immunoSEQ multiplex PCR, the TCRdb table keeps only in-frame clones and is missing some. Among tens of thousands of clones, about 90% were seen once, and the ten largest hold about 14%. The input for sequencing was peripheral blood mononuclear cells (PBMCs), taken before the fourth cycle of nivolumab. All receptors derive from a human donor with classical Hodgkin lymphoma. The CDR3 runs from the conserved cysteine through the conserved F or W. A D gene is named only where the DNA matches it firmly.

j_gene: TRBJ1-5
d_gene: TRBD1
v_gene: TRBV2
CDR3nt: TGTGCCAGCAGTGTGGTAAGGACAGGGTGGGCTCAGCCCCAGCATTTT
CDR3aa: CASSVVRTGWAQPQHF

j_gene: TRBJ1-5
d_gene: NA
v_gene: TRBV15
CDR3nt: TGTGCCACCAGCAGAGCGGCAGATAGCAATCAGCCCCAGCATTTT
CDR3aa: CATSRAADSNQPQHF

j_gene: TRBJ2-7
d_gene: NA
v_gene: TRBV19
CDR3nt: TGTGCCAGTAGTATACCCAGGGTTGGTTTCTACGAGCAGTACTTC
CDR3aa: CASSIPRVGFYEQYF

j_gene: TRBJ2-7
d_gene: TRBD1
v_gene: TRBV4-1
CDR3nt: TGCGCCAGCAGACCGGTACAGGGGGGCGAGCAGTACTTC
CDR3aa: CASRPVQGGEQYF

j_gene: TRBJ2-1
d_gene: TRBD2
v_gene: TRBV10-3
CDR3nt: TGTGCCATCAGTGACCCACTAGCGGGAGGCCAAATGAGCTCCTACAATGAGCAGTTCTTC
CDR3aa: CAISDPLAGGQMSSYNEQFF

j_gene: TRBJ2-7
d_gene: NA
v_gene: TRBV19
CDR3nt: TGTGCCACCAGCCGATTCAGACAGCAGTACTTC
CDR3aa: CATSRFRQQYF

j_gene: TRBJ1-3
d_gene: TRBD1
v_gene: TRBV18
CDR3nt: TGTGCCAGCTCACCGCGGACAGGATGGGACACCATATATTTT
CDR3aa: CASSPRTGWDTIYF

j_gene: TRBJ1-5
d_gene: NA
v_gene: TRBV28
CDR3nt: TGTGCCAGCAGTTTTCAGGTAAAAGGCAATCAGCCCCAGCATTTT
CDR3aa: CASSFQVKGNQPQHF

j_gene: TRBJ2-3
d_gene: NA
v_gene: TRBV19
CDR3nt: TGTGCCAGTGTCGTTAGGGCGGGATTCACAGATACGCAGTATTTT
CDR3aa: CASVVRAGFTDTQYF

j_gene: TRBJ2-7
d_gene: NA
v_gene: TRBV15
CDR3nt: TGTGCCACCAGCAGAGATGGGACGTACGACTACGAGCAGTACTTC
CDR3aa: CATSRDGTYDYEQYF

j_gene: TRBJ2-1
d_gene: NA
v_gene: TRBV27
CDR3nt: TGTGCCAGCAGTTTTCGCCGGGAATATGAGCAGTTCTTC
CDR3aa: CASSFRREYEQFF